This record concerns one TCR beta chain sequence. The antigen is unknown. Repertoires were generated with immunoSEQ multiplex PCR, while TCRdb's copy carries only in-frame clones and drops some. The data contain about 140,000 clones, around nine tenths of them singletons. These data are taken from a study of T cell responses to AZD1222 COVID-19 vaccine. Study-wide points: Vaccine-associated CD4 TCRs spanned spike, dominant at 160-218 and 743-854. Seropositivity was recorded at baseline in only six AZD1222 recipients.

The germline V and J ends were trimmed by 5 bases and 5 bases, with 9 bases remaining between them. This CDR3 contains 13 residues. Germline V gives CDR1 MRHNA, CDR2 SNTAGT. The receptor's source is an adult in good health. The sequenced sample was peripheral blood, obtained on day 0 of AZD1222 vaccination. The gene calls are TRBV6-4 and TRBJ1-4; no reliable D call. The CDR3 DNA sequence: TGTGCCAGCAGTACCCGGGAGAATGAAAAACTGTTTTTT. Its protein product is CASSTRENEKLFF.